Sequencing of this TCR beta chain was carried out in a study of response to subunit inactivated influenza vaccine. TCRdb reprocessed the RT-PCR reads via MiXCR and lists one record per CDR3 protein. The data contain about 300,000 distinct CDR3 sequences, 21% of them singletons. On this clonotype itself: The antigen is undetermined.

This CDR3 comprises 14 residues. J lost 4 bases, V lost 6 bases, and 4 bases had no gene match. The study, taken as a whole, reports: There was a suggestion from the authors that each seasonal influenza vaccination recruits few new T cells.

The gene calls are TRBV12-3 or TRBV12-4 and TRBJ2-2; 8 nucleotides align to TRBD2. The sequenced sample was PBMCs from blood, obtained approximately 20 months after vaccination. This receptor was taken from a man aged 50 to 75 who received an inactivated influenza vaccine. The CDR3 region is CASRAGDFTGELFF. The CDR3, as DNA: TGTGCCAGCAGAGCGGGAGATTTCACCGGGGAGCTGTTTTTT.